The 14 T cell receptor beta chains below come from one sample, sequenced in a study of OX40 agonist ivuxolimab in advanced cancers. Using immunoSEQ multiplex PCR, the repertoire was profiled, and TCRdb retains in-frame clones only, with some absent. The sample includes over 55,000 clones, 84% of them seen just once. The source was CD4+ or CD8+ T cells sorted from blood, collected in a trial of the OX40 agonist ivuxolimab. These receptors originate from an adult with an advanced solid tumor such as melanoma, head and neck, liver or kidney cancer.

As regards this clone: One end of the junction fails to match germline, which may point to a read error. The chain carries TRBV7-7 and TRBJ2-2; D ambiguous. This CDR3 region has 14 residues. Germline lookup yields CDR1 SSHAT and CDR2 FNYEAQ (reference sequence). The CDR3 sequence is CASTGLQDTGELFF. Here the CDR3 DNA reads TGTGCTAGCACGGGCCTTCAGGACACCGGGGAGCTGTTTTTT.

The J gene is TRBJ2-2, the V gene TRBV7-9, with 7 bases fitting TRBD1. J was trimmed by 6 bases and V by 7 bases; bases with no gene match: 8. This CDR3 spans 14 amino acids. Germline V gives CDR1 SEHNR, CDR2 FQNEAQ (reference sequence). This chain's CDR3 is CASKDRVESGELFF. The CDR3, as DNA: TGTGCCAGCAAAGACAGGGTGGAATCCGGGGAGCTGTTTTTT.

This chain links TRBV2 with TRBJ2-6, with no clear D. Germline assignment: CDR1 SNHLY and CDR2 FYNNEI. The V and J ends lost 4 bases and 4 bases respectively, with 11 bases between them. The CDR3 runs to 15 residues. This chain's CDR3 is CASSVLAEGANVLTF. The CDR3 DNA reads TGTGCCAGCAGTGTATTGGCGGAGGGGGCCAACGTCCTGACTTTC.

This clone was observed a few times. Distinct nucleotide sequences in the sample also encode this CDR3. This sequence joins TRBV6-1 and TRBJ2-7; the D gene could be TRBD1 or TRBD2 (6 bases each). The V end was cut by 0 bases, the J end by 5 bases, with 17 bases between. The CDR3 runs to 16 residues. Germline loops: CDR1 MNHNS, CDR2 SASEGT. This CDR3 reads CASSEARGGMMNEQYF. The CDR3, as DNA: TGTGCCAGCAGTGAAGCCAGGGGCGGGATGATGAACGAGCAGTACTTC.

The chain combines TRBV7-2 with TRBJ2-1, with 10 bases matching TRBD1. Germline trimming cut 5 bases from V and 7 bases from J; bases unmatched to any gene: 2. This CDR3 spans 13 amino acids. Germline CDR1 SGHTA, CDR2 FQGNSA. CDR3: CASSRTGGNEQFF. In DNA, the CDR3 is TGTGCCAGCAGCAGGACAGGGGGAAATGAGCAGTTCTTC.

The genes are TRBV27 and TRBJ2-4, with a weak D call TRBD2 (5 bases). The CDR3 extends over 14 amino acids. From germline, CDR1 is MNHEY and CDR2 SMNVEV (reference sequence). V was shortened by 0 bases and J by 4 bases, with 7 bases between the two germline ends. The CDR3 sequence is CASSLSGGKNIQYF. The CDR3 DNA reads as TGTGCCAGCAGTTTATCGGGCGGGAAAAACATTCAGTACTTC.

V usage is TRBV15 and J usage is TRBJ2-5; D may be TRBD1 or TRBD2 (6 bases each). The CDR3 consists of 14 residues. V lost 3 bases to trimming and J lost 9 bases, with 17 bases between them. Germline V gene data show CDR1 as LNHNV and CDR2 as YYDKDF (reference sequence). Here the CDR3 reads CATSRGGEGLAQYF. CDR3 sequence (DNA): TGTGCCACCAGCAGGGGGGGCGAGGGGTTGGCCCAGTACTTC.

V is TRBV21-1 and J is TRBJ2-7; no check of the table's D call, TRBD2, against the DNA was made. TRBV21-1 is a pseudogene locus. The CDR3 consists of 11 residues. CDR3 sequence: CASSFRGEQYF. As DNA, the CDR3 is TGTGCCAGCAGCTTTAGAGGGGAGCAGTACTTC.

This chain's CDR3 is CASSQEGGGENTGELFF. CDR3 sequence (DNA): TGCGCCAGCAGCCAAGAAGGGGGAGGGGAGAACACCGGGGAGCTGTTTTTT. The chain carries TRBV4-3 and TRBJ2-2, with D perhaps TRBD2 (7 bases). The CDR3 has 17 residues. Trimming took 0 bases from V and 1 from J, leaving 12 bases between them. CDR1 and CDR2 from the germline V gene are LGHNA and YSLEER.

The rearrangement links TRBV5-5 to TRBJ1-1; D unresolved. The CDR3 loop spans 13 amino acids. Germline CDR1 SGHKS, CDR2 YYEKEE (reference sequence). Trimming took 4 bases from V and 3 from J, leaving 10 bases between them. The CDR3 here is CASSVGWDTEAFF. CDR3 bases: TGTGCCAGCAGCGTTGGGTGGGACACTGAAGCTTTCTTT.

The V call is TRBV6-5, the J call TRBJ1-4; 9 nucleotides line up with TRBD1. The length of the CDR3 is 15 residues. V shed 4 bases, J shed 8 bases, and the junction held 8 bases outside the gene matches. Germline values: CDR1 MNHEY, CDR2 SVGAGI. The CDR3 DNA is TGTGCCAGCAGTTCCCTGACAGGGGGACCGGAAAAACTGTTTTTT. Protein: CASSSLTGGPEKLFF.

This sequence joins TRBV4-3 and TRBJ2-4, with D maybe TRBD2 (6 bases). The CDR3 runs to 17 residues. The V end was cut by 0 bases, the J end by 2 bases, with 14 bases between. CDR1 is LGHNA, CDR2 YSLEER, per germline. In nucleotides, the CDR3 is TGCGCCAGCAGCCAAGATACGGGCGGAGGGACCAAAAACATTCAGTACTTC. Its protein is CASSQDTGGGTKNIQYF.

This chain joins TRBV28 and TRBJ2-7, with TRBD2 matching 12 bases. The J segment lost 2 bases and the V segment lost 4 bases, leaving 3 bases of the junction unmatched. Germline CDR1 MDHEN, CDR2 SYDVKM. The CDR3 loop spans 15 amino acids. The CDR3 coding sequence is TGTGCCAGCAGTTCTAGCGGGAGGGCCCCCTACGAGCAGTACTTC. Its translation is CASSSSGRAPYEQYF. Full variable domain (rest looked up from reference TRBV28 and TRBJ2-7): DVKVTQSSRYLVKRTGEKVFLECVQDMDHENMFWYRQDPGLGLRLIYFSYDVKMKEKGDIPEGYSVSREKKERFSLILESASTNQTSMYLCASSSSGRAPYEQYFGPGTRLTVT.

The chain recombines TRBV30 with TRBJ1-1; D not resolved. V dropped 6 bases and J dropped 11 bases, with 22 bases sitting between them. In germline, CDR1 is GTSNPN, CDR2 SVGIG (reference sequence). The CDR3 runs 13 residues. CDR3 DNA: TGTGCCTGCCGGCCAAGGGAGGCTCTGTTTGCTTTCTTT. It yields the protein CACRPREALFAFF.